Included here is one T cell receptor beta chain sequence, with context. As yet, its antigen is unknown. Clones were sequenced by immunoSEQ multiplex PCR, and TCRdb holds only the in-frame ones, with some missing. The table records roughly 80,000 clones, less than 95% of them present only once. Germline V lookup: CDR1 MNHEY, CDR2 SMNVEV (reference sequence). V shed 5 bases and J 4 bases; nucleotides not matched to a gene: 4. The CDR3 covers 13 residues. This record belongs to a study of cytomegalovirus exposure and HLA in healthy donors. Study observations and caveats: While the bulk of TCR sequences proved rare, some public TCRs turned up in many donors. The authors confirmed in vitro that a few CMV-associated chains were specific for CMV antigens.

The sequencing sample was made of PBMCs. The chain employs TRBV27 and TRBJ1-2; TRBD1 matches 7 bases. This TCR was recovered from a woman aged 18-30 years in good health and CMV-seropositive. CDR3 in amino acids: CASSDRATYGYTF. The CDR3 region has the DNA TGTGCCAGCAGTGACAGGGCCACCTATGGCTACACCTTC.